These 25 T cell receptor beta chains share one sample of origin, sequenced in a study of OX40 agonist ivuxolimab in advanced cancers. Only in-frame clones appear in the TCRdb table, and some are missing; sequencing was by immunoSEQ multiplex PCR. The sample shows roughly 110,000 clones, approximately 90% of them seen only once. Specimen: CD4+ or CD8+ T cells sorted from blood, collected in a trial of the OX40 agonist ivuxolimab. Receptors originate from an adult with an advanced solid tumor such as melanoma, head and neck, liver or kidney cancer.

The V gene is TRBV6-1, the J gene TRBJ1-2; 7 nucleotides agree with TRBD1. This CDR3 has 12 amino acids. Looked up from germline, CDR1 is MNHNS and CDR2 is SASEGT. Unmatched junction bases numbered 7, after V lost 8 bases and J lost 7 bases. CDR3 residues: CASSRDSAGYTF. The CDR3 DNA follows: TGTGCCAGCTCCCGGGACAGTGCTGGCTACACCTTC.

The rearrangement links TRBV5-1 to TRBJ2-2; TRBD1 matches 10 bases. The length of the CDR3 is 16 residues. After removal of 0 bases from V and 3 bases from J, the junction contained 2 bases not matched to a gene. Per germline, CDR1 SGHRS and CDR2 YFSETQ. Here the CDR3 reads CASSLVGTGDTGELFF. The CDR3 region has the DNA TGCGCCAGCAGCTTGGTGGGGACAGGGGACACCGGGGAGCTGTTTTTT.

The chain uses TRBV30 and TRBJ2-7, with D perhaps matching TRBD2 (5 bases). Per the germline V gene, CDR1 is GTSNPN and CDR2 is SVGIG (reference sequence). V dropped 1 base and J dropped 3 bases, with 10 bases sitting between them. This CDR3 region has 13 residues. The CDR3 nucleotides are TGTGCCTGGAGTGGAACGGGATACTACGAGCAGTACTTC. It encodes CAWSGTGYYEQYF.

The chain has TRBV5-4 and TRBJ2-3; 7 nucleotides line up with TRBD2. CDR3 length equals 16 residues. J was trimmed by 1 base and V by 4 bases; bases with no gene match: 9. Germline CDR1 and CDR2: SGHNT and YYREEE (reference sequence). CDR3 nucleotide sequence: TGTGCCAGCAGCGACCGACTAGCTGGGGGCACAGATACGCAGTATTTT. Translating gives CASSDRLAGGTDTQYF.

V and J are TRBV2 and TRBJ1-5; D is uncertain. V lost 6 bases and J lost 0, with 9 bases in between. The CDR3 covers 14 residues. Per the germline V gene, CDR1 is SNHLY and CDR2 is FYNNEI. In nucleotides, the CDR3 is TGTGCCAGCAGGCTCGGAGTTAGCAATCAGCCCCAGCATTTT. This sequence encodes CASRLGVSNQPQHF. Based on the CDR3 plus reference TRBV2 and TRBJ1-5, the full variable domain is EPEVTQTPSHQVTQMGQEVILRCVPISNHLYFYWYRQILGQKVEFLVSFYNNEISEKSEIFDDQFSVERPDGSNFTLKIRSTKLEDSAMYFCASRLGVSNQPQHFGDGTRLSIL.

DNA for the CDR3: TGTGCCAGCAGGCCAACTGGGACAGGGGGGTTCCAGCCCCAGCATTTT. It is translated as CASRPTGTGGFQPQHF. The V gene is TRBV5-5, the J gene TRBJ1-5; 11 nucleotides align to TRBD1. CDR1 and CDR2 from the germline V gene are SGHKS and YYEKEE (reference sequence). The CDR3 contains 16 residues. J lost 7 bases, V lost 5 bases, and 11 bases had no gene match.

The J gene is TRBJ1-3, the V gene TRBV18, with no clear D. CDR1 and CDR2 from the germline V gene are KGHSH and LQKENI. Trimming took 4 bases from V and 2 from J, leaving 6 bases between them. The CDR3 runs to 13 residues. CDR3 DNA: TGTGCCAGCTCACGCACGGCTGGAAACACCATATATTTT. It translates to CASSRTAGNTIYF.

CDR3 DNA sequence: TGCGCCAGCAGCTGGAACCCACAGGTTGGTGAGCAGTACTTC. Amino acid sequence: CASSWNPQVGEQYF. V usage is TRBV5-1 and J usage is TRBJ2-7; D may be TRBD1 (5 bases). There are 14 residues in the CDR3. V dropped 3 bases and J dropped 7 bases, with 17 bases sitting between them. Germline values: CDR1 SGHRS, CDR2 YFSETQ.

V gene TRBV30 combines with J gene TRBJ1-1, with D perhaps matching TRBD1 (6 bases). V lost 5 bases, J lost 5 bases, and 15 bases lay in between. This CDR3 has 13 residues. Germline V gene data show CDR1 as GTSNPN and CDR2 as SVGIG (reference sequence). The CDR3 DNA follows: TGTGCCTGGTTACAGGGAGGTAGAACTGAAGCTTTCTTT. Residues: CAWLQGGRTEAFF.

The DNA of the CDR3 is TGTGCCAGCTCAGGCTCACAGGTGGAGGAAAAACTGTTTTTT. Amino acids: CASSGSQVEEKLFF. V is TRBV18 and J is TRBJ1-4, with D maybe TRBD1 (5 bases). V gave up 5 bases and J gave up 8 bases, with 15 bases separating them. CDR1 and CDR2 from the germline V gene are KGHSH and LQKENI. This CDR3 is built from 14 residues.

This clone appeared once. The genes are TRBV5-1 and TRBJ1-3; unclear D gene. Looked up from germline, CDR1 is SGHRS and CDR2 is YFSETQ. V gave up 4 bases and J gave up 5 bases, with 16 bases separating them. CDR3 size: 15 residues. The CDR3 loop reads CASSPGGLGRNTIYF. For the CDR3, the DNA is TGCGCCAGCAGCCCCGGTGGCCTTGGGCGAAACACCATATATTTT. Supplemented by reference TRBV5-1 and TRBJ1-3, the full variable domain reads KAGVTQTPRYLIKTRGQQVTLSCSPISGHRSVSWYQQTPGQGLQFLFEYFSETQRNKGNFPGRFSGRQFSNSRSEMNVSTLELGDSALYLCASSPGGLGRNTIYFGEGSWLTVV.

This CDR3 reads CASSSTGTNEKLFF. CDR3 bases: TGTGCCAGCAGCAGTACAGGAACTAATGAAAAACTGTTTTTT. The V gene is TRBV7-9, the J gene TRBJ1-4, with D possibly matching TRBD1 (5 bases). The V end was cut by 5 bases, the J end by 1 base, with 8 bases between. CDR3 length: 14 residues. Germline lookup yields CDR1 SEHNR and CDR2 FQNEAQ (reference sequence).

V and J are TRBV7-2 and TRBJ2-2, with D maybe TRBD2 (6 bases). Germline loops: CDR1 SGHTA, CDR2 FQGNSA. There are 16 residues in the CDR3. The germline V and J ends were trimmed by 5 bases and 1 base, with 14 bases remaining between them. The CDR3 coding sequence is TGTGCCAGCAGCCTTAGCGGAGGCCTGAACACCGGGGAGCTGTTTTTT. Translating it yields CASSLSGGLNTGELFF.

This clone was found a few times. The chain's CDR3 is CASSLEAPLHF. The CDR3 DNA reads TGTGCCAGCAGCTTAGAGGCACCCCTCCACTTT. The rearrangement uses TRBV7-9 and TRBJ1-6; D gene uncertain. The CDR3 totals 11 residues. Germline V gene lookup returns CDR1 SEHNR and CDR2 FQNEAQ (reference sequence). Trimming removed 1 base from V and 11 bases from J, with 3 bases in between.

This chain joins TRBV6-5 and TRBJ1-2, with D perhaps matching TRBD1 (5 bases). The CDR3 is made up of 14 amino acids. V was clipped by 5 bases and J by 3 bases, with 13 bases between them. The germline gives CDR1 MNHEY, CDR2 SVGAGI. The DNA of the CDR3 is TGTGCCAGCAGTAAAGGGGATTCCTACTATGGCTACACCTTC. Translated: CASSKGDSYYGYTF.

The rearrangement links TRBV28 to TRBJ1-2, with TRBD1 matching over 8 bases. This CDR3 comprises 14 residues. The trim removed 6 bases at V and 2 bases at J, leaving 5 bases unmatched. Germline CDR1 reads MDHEN; CDR2 reads SYDVKM. Written as DNA, the CDR3 is TGTGCCAGCAGCCATCGACAGGGGAACTATGGCTACACCTTC. Amino acids: CASSHRQGNYGYTF.

This chain joins TRBV28 and TRBJ1-1; 8 nucleotides align to TRBD1. Per germline, CDR1 MDHEN and CDR2 SYDVKM. The V gene end was trimmed by 8 bases and the J gene end by 11 bases; junction bases not matched to a gene: 7. This CDR3 is built from 11 residues. The CDR3 sequence: CASVQGARAFF. The CDR3 bases are TGTGCCAGCGTTCAGGGGGCGAGGGCTTTCTTT.

The chain carries TRBV6-5 and TRBJ1-5; the D is unclear. From germline, CDR1 is MNHEY and CDR2 SVGAGI. V lost 0 bases and J 4 bases, leaving 10 bases between the germline ends. The CDR3 is 15 residues long. DNA for the CDR3: TGTGCCAGCAGTTACTCCGGCTATTCAAATCAGCCCCAGCATTTT. Translation gives CASSYSGYSNQPQHF.

The chain carries TRBV28 and TRBJ2-2, with D unresolved. There are 13 residues in the CDR3. Trimming left V 6 bases short and J 0 bases short, with 5 bases between. CDR1 and CDR2 (germline): MDHEN, SYDVKM. CDR3 nucleotide sequence: TGTGCCAGCAGCCTCGCGAACACCGGGGAGCTGTTTTTT. Its translation: CASSLANTGELFF.

J is TRBJ2-5 and V is TRBV18, with D perhaps given as TRBD1 or TRBD2 (7 bases each). Germline V gene lookup returns CDR1 KGHSH and CDR2 LQKENI. CDR3 length: 14 residues. Trimming pared 3 bases from V and 6 bases from J, leaving 14 bases between. Here the CDR3 DNA reads TGTGCCAGCTCACCTTCAGGGGGGGCCAAGACCCAGTACTTC. Its translation: CASSPSGGAKTQYF.

The rearrangement uses TRBV7-6 and TRBJ1-1; D unclear. CDR3 length: 14 residues. Trimming shortened V by 7 bases and J by 1 base, and 13 bases separated the two germline ends. Germline V gives CDR1 SGHVS, CDR2 FNYEAQ. This CDR3 is CASTLADQNTEAFF. In nucleotides, the CDR3 is TGTGCCAGCACCTTGGCCGATCAGAACACTGAAGCTTTCTTT. Drawing the rest from reference TRBV7-6 and TRBJ1-1, the complete variable domain is GAGVSQSPRYKVTKRGQDVALRCDPISGHVSLYWYRQALGQGPEFLTYFNYEAQQDKSGLPNDRFSAERPEGSISTLTIQRTEQRDSAMYRCASTLADQNTEAFFGQGTRLTVV.

The genes are TRBV30 and TRBJ2-7; D unresolved. This CDR3 contains 12 residues. V was trimmed by 4 bases and J by 1 base, leaving 8 bases between them. Germline V gene lookup returns CDR1 GTSNPN and CDR2 SVGIG (reference sequence). CDR3 nucleotide sequence: TGTGCCTGGAAACAGTCATCCTACGAGCAGTACTTC. Encoded protein: CAWKQSSYEQYF.

This chain joins TRBV11-2 and TRBJ2-3; TRBD2 aligns across 11 bases. The CDR3 loop spans 15 amino acids. Germline V gives CDR1 SGHAT, CDR2 FQNNGV. V shed 5 bases and J 8 bases; nucleotides not matched to a gene: 9. The CDR3 DNA reads TGTGCCAGCAGCCAGACTAGCGGGGTTCTCGGTACGCAGTATTTT. Translation: CASSQTSGVLGTQYF.

The DNA of the CDR3 is TGTGCCAGCAGTTTCCAAACAGGGGTGGGAGAAAAACTGTTTTTT. Its translation: CASSFQTGVGEKLFF. The rearrangement joins TRBV28 to TRBJ1-4, with TRBD1 identical over 7 bases. The junction had 9 bases not matched to a gene; V was cut back by 3 bases and J by 8 bases. This CDR3 contains 15 residues. From germline, CDR1 is MDHEN and CDR2 SYDVKM.

The genes are TRBV6-6 and TRBJ1-6; D is perhaps TRBD1 (6 bases). This CDR3 has 13 amino acids. CDR1 MNHNY and CDR2 SVGAGI come from the germline V gene (reference sequence). Trimming pared 2 bases from V and 14 bases from J, leaving 13 bases between. As DNA, the CDR3 is TGTGCCAGCAGTTACGCACAGGGACCGACCCTCCACTTT. Translating gives CASSYAQGPTLHF.